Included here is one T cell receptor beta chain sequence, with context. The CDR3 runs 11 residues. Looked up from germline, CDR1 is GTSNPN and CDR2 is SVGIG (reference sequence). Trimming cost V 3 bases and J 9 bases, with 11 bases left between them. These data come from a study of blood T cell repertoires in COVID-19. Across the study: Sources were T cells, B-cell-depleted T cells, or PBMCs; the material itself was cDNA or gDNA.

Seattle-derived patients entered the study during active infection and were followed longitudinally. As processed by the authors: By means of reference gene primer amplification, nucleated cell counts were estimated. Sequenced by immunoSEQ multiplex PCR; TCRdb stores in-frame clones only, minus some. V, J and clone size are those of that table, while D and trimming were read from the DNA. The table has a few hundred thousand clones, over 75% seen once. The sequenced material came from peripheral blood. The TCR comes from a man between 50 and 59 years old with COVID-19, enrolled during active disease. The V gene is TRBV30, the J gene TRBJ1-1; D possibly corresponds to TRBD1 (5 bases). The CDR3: CAWSAQGKAFF. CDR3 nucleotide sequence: TGTGCCTGGAGCGCCCAGGGAAAAGCTTTCTTT.